This is a list of T cell receptor beta chains from one sample in a study of blood T cell repertoires in COVID-19. The protocol was immunoSEQ multiplex PCR, while the TCRdb copy is restricted to in-frame clones and leaves out a portion. The data contain approximately 90,000 clones, approximately 86% of them singletons. The material sequenced was peripheral blood. The receptors were gathered from a man older than 75 with active or convalescent COVID-19. CDR3s include the opening cysteine and the closing phenylalanine or tryptophan. D genes are given only for firm matches. Some rows have no size entry. The others give once, few or many, or a class for an expanded clone.

- TRBJ1-1 - TRBV19 CASSIVGHLSQNTEAFF TGTGCCAGTAGTATAGTCGGACACTTGTCCCAGAACACTGAAGCTTTCTTT
- TRBJ1-4 - TRBV5-5 CASSLRGMSEKLFF TGTGCCAGCAGCTTAAGGGGTATGAGTGAAAAACTGTTTTTT
TRBD1 TRBJ1-2 - TRBV18 CASSLGQGGAFLGGYTF TGTGCCAGCTCACTAGGACAAGGGGGCGCCTTCCTAGGTGGCTACACCTTC
TRBD2 TRBJ2-2 few TRBV7-2 CASSLVGGSGGGELFF TGTGCCAGCAGCTTAGTCGGCGGGAGTGGTGGCGGGGAGCTGTTTTTT
- TRBJ1-2 - TRBV6-2/TRBV6-3 CASSYSTFGARGGYTF TGTGCCAGCAGTTACTCTACCTTCGGGGCCAGGGGTGGCTACACCTTC
- TRBJ2-2 - TRBV6-5 CASSYSTILNTGELFF TGTGCCAGCAGTTACTCGACTATCCTTAACACCGGGGAGCTGTTTTTT
TRBD2 TRBJ2-1 - TRBV7-3 CASSLKAGSGSFSYNEQFF TGTGCCAGCAGCTTAAAGGCGGGGAGCGGGAGTTTTTCCTACAATGAGCAGTTCTTC
- TRBJ2-1 - TRBV5-1 CASSLNGLANEQFF TGCGCCAGCAGCTTGAACGGTCTAGCCAATGAGCAGTTCTTC
- TRBJ2-3 few TRBV9 CASSRSGGPTDTQYF TGTGCCAGCAGCCGGAGCGGAGGTCCTACAGATACGCAGTATTTT
TRBD2 TRBJ2-1 few TRBV5-4 CASSLGVAGENNEQFF TGTGCCAGCAGCTTGGGGGTAGCGGGAGAGAACAATGAGCAGTTCTTC
TRBD1 TRBJ2-5 - TRBV10-1 CASRQGIQETQYF TGCGCCAGCAGACAGGGGATACAAGAGACCCAGTACTTC
TRBD1 TRBJ2-3 - TRBV19 CASSRQGMSTDTQYF TGTGCCAGTAGCCGACAGGGGATGAGCACAGATACGCAGTATTTT
TRBD2 TRBJ2-3 - TRBV5-1 CASSLVGTSEDTQYF TGCGCCAGCAGCTTGGTTGGCACTAGCGAAGATACGCAGTATTTT
TRBD2 TRBJ2-1 - TRBV12-5 CASGLVLTSGRFSYNEQFF TGTGCTAGTGGTTTGGTCCTGACTAGCGGGAGATTTAGTTACAATGAGCAGTTCTTC
- TRBJ1-1 few TRBV11-1 CASSLGRGSTEAFF TGTGCCAGCAGCTTAGGACGGGGGAGCACTGAAGCTTTCTTT
TRBD1 TRBJ2-7 once TRBV5-1 CASSTQGAGDEQYF TGCGCCAGCAGCACACAGGGGGCCGGGGACGAGCAGTACTTC
- TRBJ2-5 - TRBV7-2 CASSVAFSGVVETQYF TGTGCCAGCAGCGTCGCCTTTTCGGGAGTCGTGGAGACCCAGTACTTC
- TRBJ1-1 - TRBV6-2/TRBV6-3 CASSKRGTEAFF TGTGCCAGCAGCAAACGGGGCACTGAAGCTTTCTTT
TRBD2 TRBJ2-1 - TRBV15 CATSRQTSGSEQFF TGTGCCACCAGCAGACAGACTAGCGGGAGTGAGCAGTTCTTC
- TRBJ2-7 few TRBV9 CASSVAPRDEQYF TGTGCCAGCAGCGTAGCCCCTCGGGACGAGCAGTACTTC
- TRBJ1-1 - TRBV5-1 CASSGGRNMNTEAFF TGCGCCAGCAGCGGCGGCCGCAACATGAACACTGAAGCTTTCTTT
- TRBJ2-1 - TRBV11-3 CASSLGQMGAEEQFF TGTGCCAGCAGCTTAGGCCAGATGGGGGCAGAGGAGCAGTTCTTC
- TRBJ1-1 - TRBV2 CANGQYTEAFF TGTGCCAACGGACAGTACACTGAAGCTTTCTTT
- TRBJ1-6 - TRBV20-1 CSASGAWSPLHF TGCAGTGCTAGTGGGGCTTGGTCACCCCTCCACTTT
- TRBJ2-5 - TRBV4-1 CASSQDRGTQETQYF TGCGCCAGCAGCCAAGATCGAGGAACCCAAGAGACCCAGTACTTC
- TRBJ1-1 - TRBV3-1/TRBV3-2 CASRQAGSGLSTEAFF TGTGCCAGCAGGCAAGCCGGTTCGGGACTCTCCACTGAAGCTTTCTTT
TRBD1 TRBJ2-7 - TRBV5-1 CASSQGTGAHEQYF TGCGCCAGCAGCCAGGGGACAGGGGCCCACGAGCAGTACTTC
TRBD1 TRBJ1-2 - TRBV5-1 CASSQSTGVPGYTF TGCGCCAGCAGCCAGAGTACAGGGGTGCCTGGCTACACCTTC
- TRBJ2-2 - TRBV4-3 CASSQDVRSGELFF TGCGCCAGCAGCCAAGATGTTAGGAGCGGGGAGCTGTTTTTT
- TRBJ2-2 - TRBV25-1 CASSEFPAGSTGELFF TGTGCCAGCAGTGAATTCCCCGCCGGGAGCACCGGGGAGCTGTTTTTT
TRBD1 TRBJ1-2 - TRBV15 CATSRDRGRRYGYTF TGTGCCACCAGCAGGGACAGGGGGCGCCGGTATGGCTACACCTTC
- TRBJ2-3 - TRBV2 CASSVRRTSTDTQYF TGTGCCAGCAGTGTGCGGCGGACAAGCACAGATACGCAGTATTTT
- TRBJ1-2 - TRBV6-2/TRBV6-3 CASSYRGVIKGYTF TGTGCCAGCAGTTACCGGGGTGTTATAAAAGGCTACACCTTC
TRBD1 TRBJ2-5 - TRBV5-4 CASSQGQKLQETQYF TGTGCCAGCAGCCAGGGACAGAAACTTCAAGAGACCCAGTACTTC
- TRBJ2-3 - TRBV28 CASSFRMGASTDTQYF TGTGCCAGCAGTTTTCGAATGGGGGCGAGCACAGATACGCAGTATTTT
- TRBJ1-4 - TRBV7-8 CASSLRVTEKLFF TGTGCCAGCAGCTTGCGGGTGACTGAAAAACTGTTTTTT
TRBD2 TRBJ2-7 - TRBV4-3 CASSQEGGRAEEQYF TGCGCCAGCAGCCAAGAAGGCGGGAGGGCCGAGGAGCAGTACTTC
- TRBJ1-2 few TRBV28 CASTTVQGYGYTF TGTGCCAGCACCACAGTGCAGGGTTATGGCTACACCTTC
- TRBJ1-4 - TRBV20-1 CSALDSPRIFF TGCAGTGCTTTAGATTCACCGAGGATTTTTTTT
- TRBJ2-7 - TRBV30 CASTLASDSYEQYF TGTGCCTCCACGCTAGCGAGTGACTCCTACGAGCAGTACTTC
TRBD1 TRBJ2-5 - TRBV7-6 CASSLRDRALQETQYF TGTGCCAGCAGCCTCCGGGACAGGGCCCTTCAAGAGACCCAGTACTTC
TRBD1 TRBJ1-3 few TRBV2 CASSTGEGNTIYF TGTGCCAGCAGTACAGGGGAGGGAAACACCATATATTTT
TRBD2 TRBJ2-5 - TRBV2 CASQSSAGGYQETQYF TGTGCCAGCCAAAGCAGCGCGGGAGGGTACCAAGAGACCCAGTACTTC
- TRBJ1-2 - TRBV28 CASRIGALNYGYTF TGTGCCAGCAGAATAGGGGCCCTAAACTATGGCTACACCTTC
TRBD2 TRBJ2-1 - TRBV4-3 CASSQDSRRTSGNQNEQFF TGCGCCAGCAGCCAAGATAGTCGCCGGACTAGCGGGAATCAGAATGAGCAGTTCTTC
- TRBJ1-3 - TRBV19 CASSIDRSGNTIYF TGTGCCAGTAGTATTGATAGATCTGGAAACACCATATATTTT
- TRBJ1-1 - TRBV12-3/TRBV12-4 CASSYSFGAFF TGTGCCAGCAGTTACTCTTTCGGAGCTTTCTTT
- TRBJ1-3 - TRBV10-2 CASRAGNSGNTIYF TGCGCCAGCAGGGCAGGGAACTCTGGAAACACCATATATTTT
TRBD1 TRBJ1-5 - TRBV19 CASSLGQGLNQPQHF TGTGCCAGTAGTCTAGGACAGGGTCTCAATCAGCCCCAGCATTTT
TRBD1 TRBJ1-3 - TRBV18 CASSPRKGTGETGNTIYF TGTGCCAGCTCACCACGCAAGGGGACAGGAGAAACTGGAAACACCATATATTTT
TRBD2 TRBJ2-3 - TRBV11-2 CASSTIQREATDTQYF TGTGCCAGCAGCACGATCCAGCGGGAGGCAACAGATACGCAGTATTTT
- TRBJ1-1 - TRBV7-2 CASSLALGRGNTEAFF TGTGCCAGCAGCTTAGCGCTCGGCAGGGGGAACACTGAAGCTTTCTTT
TRBD1 TRBJ2-3 - TRBV18 CASSLPGQSTDTQYF TGTGCCAGCTCACTACCGGGACAGAGCACAGATACGCAGTATTTT
- TRBJ2-3 - TRBV2 CASSEASGLRVQYF TGTGCCAGCAGTGAAGCGAGCGGGCTGCGGGTGCAGTATTTT
TRBD2 TRBJ2-1 - TRBV7-2 CASSITLAGEQFF TGTGCCAGCAGCATAACATTAGCGGGTGAGCAGTTCTTC
- TRBJ1-1 - TRBV3-1/TRBV3-2 CASSQGNSRLGAFF TGTGCCAGCAGCCAGGGCAACAGTCGTCTTGGGGCTTTCTTT
TRBD1 TRBJ1-3 - TRBV28 CASSFPLQGASGNTIYF TGTGCCAGCAGTTTCCCCTTACAGGGGGCCTCTGGAAACACCATATATTTT
TRBD1 TRBJ1-6 - TRBV3-1/TRBV3-2 CASSPTGGDNSPLHF TGTGCCAGCAGCCCCACAGGGGGCGATAATTCACCCCTCCACTTT
- TRBJ2-3 - TRBV28 CASFGGTDTQYF TGTGCCAGCTTCGGTGGCACAGATACGCAGTATTTT
TRBD1 TRBJ1-2 once TRBV6-5 CASNQGQTHYGYTF TGTGCCAGCAACCAGGGACAGACCCACTATGGCTACACCTTC